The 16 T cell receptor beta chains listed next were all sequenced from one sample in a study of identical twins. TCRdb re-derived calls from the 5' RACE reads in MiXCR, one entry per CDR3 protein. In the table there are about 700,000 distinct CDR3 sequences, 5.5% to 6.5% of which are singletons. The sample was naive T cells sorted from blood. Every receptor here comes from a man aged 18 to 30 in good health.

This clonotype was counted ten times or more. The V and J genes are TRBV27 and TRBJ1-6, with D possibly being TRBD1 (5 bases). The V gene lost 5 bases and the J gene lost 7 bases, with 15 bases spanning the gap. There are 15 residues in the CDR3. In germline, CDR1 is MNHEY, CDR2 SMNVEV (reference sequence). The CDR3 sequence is CASSTGTRQNSPLHF. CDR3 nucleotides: TGTGCCAGCAGTACGGGGACGAGGCAAAATTCACCCCTCCACTTT.

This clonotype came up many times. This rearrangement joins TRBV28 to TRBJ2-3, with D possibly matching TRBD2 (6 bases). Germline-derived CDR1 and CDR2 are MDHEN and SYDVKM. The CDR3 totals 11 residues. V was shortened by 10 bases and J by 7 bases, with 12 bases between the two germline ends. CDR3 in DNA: TGTGCCACCTTTGCGGGGAATACGCAGTATTTT. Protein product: CATFAGNTQYF.

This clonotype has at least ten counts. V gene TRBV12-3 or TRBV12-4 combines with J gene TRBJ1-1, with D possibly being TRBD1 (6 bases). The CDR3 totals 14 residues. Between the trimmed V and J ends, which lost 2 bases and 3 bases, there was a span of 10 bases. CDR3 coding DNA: TGTGCCAGCAGTTTACACAGGGTAGACACTGAAGCTTTCTTT. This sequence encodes CASSLHRVDTEAFF.

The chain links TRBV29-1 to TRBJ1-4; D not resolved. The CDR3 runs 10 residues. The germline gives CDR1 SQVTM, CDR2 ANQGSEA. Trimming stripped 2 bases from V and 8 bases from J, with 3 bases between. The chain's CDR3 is CSVEREKLFF. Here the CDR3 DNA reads TGCAGCGTTGAAAGGGAAAAACTGTTTTTT.

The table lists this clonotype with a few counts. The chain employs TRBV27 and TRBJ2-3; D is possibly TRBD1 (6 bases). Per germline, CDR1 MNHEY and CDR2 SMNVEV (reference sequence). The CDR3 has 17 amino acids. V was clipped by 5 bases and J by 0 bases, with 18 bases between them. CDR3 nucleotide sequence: TGTGCCAGCAGTCCCTCAATTCGGACAGTTAGCACAGATACGCAGTATTTT. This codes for CASSPSIRTVSTDTQYF.

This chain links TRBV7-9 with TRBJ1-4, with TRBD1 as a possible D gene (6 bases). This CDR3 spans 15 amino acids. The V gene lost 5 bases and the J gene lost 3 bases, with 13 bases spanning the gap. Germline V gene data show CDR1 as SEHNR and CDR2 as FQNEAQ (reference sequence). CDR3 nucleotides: TGTGCCAGCAGCCCCACGGGGGCGGCTAATGAAAAACTGTTTTTT. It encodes CASSPTGAANEKLFF.

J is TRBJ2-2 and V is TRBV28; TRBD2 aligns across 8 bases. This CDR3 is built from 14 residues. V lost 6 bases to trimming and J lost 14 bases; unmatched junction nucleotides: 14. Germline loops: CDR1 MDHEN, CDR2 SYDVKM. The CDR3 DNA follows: TGTGCCAGCAGCCCTGGGGGCGGGAGGTTGAATCTGTTTTTT. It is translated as CASSPGGGRLNLFF. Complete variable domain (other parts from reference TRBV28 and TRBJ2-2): DVKVTQSSRYLVKRTGEKVFLECVQDMDHENMFWYRQDPGLGLRLIYFSYDVKMKEKGDIPEGYSVSREKKERFSLILESASTNQTSMYLCASSPGGGRLNLFFGEGSRLTVL.

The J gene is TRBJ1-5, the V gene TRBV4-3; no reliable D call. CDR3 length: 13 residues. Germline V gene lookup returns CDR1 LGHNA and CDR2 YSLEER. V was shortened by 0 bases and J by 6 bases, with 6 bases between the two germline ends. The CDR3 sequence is CASSQEVSQPQHF. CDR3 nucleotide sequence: TGCGCCAGCAGCCAAGAAGTATCTCAGCCCCAGCATTTT.

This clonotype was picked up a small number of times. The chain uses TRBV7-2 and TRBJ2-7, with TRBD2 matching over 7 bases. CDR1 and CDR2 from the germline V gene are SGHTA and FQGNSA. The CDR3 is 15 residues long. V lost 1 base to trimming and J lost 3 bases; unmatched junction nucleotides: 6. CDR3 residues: CASSLGSGTGYEQYF. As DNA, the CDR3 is TGTGCCAGCAGCTTAGGAAGCGGGACGGGCTACGAGCAGTACTTC.

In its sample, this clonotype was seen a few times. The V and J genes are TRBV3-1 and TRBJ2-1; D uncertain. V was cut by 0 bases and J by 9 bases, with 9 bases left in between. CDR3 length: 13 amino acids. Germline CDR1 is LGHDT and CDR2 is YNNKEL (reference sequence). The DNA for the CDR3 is TGTGCCAGCAGCCAAGATCGCTACGGTGAGCAGTTCTTC. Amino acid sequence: CASSQDRYGEQFF.

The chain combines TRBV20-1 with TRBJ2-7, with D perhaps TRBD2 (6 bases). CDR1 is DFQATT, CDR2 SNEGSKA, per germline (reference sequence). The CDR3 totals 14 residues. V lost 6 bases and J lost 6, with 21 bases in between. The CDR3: CSALATFGGSEQYF. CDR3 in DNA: TGCAGTGCCCTAGCGACCTTTGGAGGGTCCGAGCAGTACTTC.

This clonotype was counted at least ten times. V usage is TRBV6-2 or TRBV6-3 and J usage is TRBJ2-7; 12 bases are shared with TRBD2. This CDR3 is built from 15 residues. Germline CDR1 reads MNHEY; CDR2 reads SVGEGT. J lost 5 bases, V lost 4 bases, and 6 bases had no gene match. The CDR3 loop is CASSSPTSGRHEQYV. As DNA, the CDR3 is TGTGCCAGCAGTTCCCCGACTAGCGGGAGACACGAGCAGTACGTC.

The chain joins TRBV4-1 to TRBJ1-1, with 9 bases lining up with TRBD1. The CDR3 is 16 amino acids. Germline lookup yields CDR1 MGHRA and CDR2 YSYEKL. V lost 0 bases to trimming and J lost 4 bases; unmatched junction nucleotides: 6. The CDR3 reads CASSQDRGTGTTEAFF. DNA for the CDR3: TGCGCCAGCAGCCAAGATCGGGGGACAGGGACCACTGAAGCTTTCTTT.

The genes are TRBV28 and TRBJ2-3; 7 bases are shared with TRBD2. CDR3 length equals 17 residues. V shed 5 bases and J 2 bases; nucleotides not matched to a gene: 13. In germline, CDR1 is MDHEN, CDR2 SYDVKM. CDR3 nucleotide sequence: TGTGCCAGCAGTCCTTCTAGCGGAGGGGCAAACACAGATACGCAGTATTTT. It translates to CASSPSSGGANTDTQYF.

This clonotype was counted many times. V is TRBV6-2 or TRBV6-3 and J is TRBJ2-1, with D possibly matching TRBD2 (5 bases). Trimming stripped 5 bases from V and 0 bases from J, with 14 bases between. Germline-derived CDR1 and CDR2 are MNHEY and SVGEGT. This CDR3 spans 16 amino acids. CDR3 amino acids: CASSAPEGPSYNEQFF. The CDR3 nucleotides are TGTGCCAGCAGTGCCCCAGAGGGCCCCTCCTACAATGAGCAGTTCTTC.

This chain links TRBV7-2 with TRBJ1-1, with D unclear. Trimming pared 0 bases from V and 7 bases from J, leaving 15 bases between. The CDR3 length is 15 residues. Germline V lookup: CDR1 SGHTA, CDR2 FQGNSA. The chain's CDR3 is CASSLAPVRGIEAFF. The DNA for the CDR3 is TGTGCCAGCAGCTTAGCCCCGGTTCGCGGCATTGAAGCTTTCTTT.